In this sample, the clone carrying this T cell receptor (beta chain) turned up once. Its antigen is not identified. The V and J ends lost 4 bases and 3 bases, in that order; junction bases with no gene match: 5. The CDR3 loop spans 14 amino acids. Germline CDR1 and CDR2: MGHRA and YSYEKL. This table comes from immunoSEQ multiplex PCR, and its TCRdb copy is limited to in-frame clones, with some not included. The sample lists about 94,000 clones; about 85% were seen once. The data belong to a study of T cell responses to AZD1222 COVID-19 vaccine. Study-level results: Donors were mostly white British, more females; clonal diversity possibly underestimated. Two AZD1222 administrations were followed by greater Spike-specific TCR breadth and depth.

The V and J genes are TRBV4-1 and TRBJ2-7; 8 positions agree with TRBD1. The sample in question was peripheral blood, obtained 28 days after the second AZD1222 dose. This TCR came from an adult who received the AZD1222 COVID-19 vaccine. The chain's CDR3 is CASSLGQGRYEQYF. The CDR3 nucleotides are TGCGCCAGCAGCCTAGGACAGGGCCGCTACGAGCAGTACTTC.